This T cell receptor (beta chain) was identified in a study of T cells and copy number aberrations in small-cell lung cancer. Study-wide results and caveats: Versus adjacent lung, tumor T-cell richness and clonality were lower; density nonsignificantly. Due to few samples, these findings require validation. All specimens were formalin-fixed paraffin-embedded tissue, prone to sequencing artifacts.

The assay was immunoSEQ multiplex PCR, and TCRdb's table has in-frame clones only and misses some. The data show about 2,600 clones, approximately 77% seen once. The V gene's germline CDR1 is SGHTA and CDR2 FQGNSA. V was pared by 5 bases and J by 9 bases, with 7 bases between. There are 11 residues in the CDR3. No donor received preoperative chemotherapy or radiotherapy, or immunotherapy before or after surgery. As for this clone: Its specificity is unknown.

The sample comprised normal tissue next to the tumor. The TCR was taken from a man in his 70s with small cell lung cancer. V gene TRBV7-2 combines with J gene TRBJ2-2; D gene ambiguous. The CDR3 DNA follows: TGTGCCAGCAGCCCCGTCCGGGAGCTGTTTTTT. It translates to CASSPVRELFF. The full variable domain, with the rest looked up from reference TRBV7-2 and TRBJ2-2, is GAGVSQSPSNKVTEKGKDVELRCDPISGHTALYWYRQSLGQGLEFLIYFQGNSAPDKSGLPSDRFSAERTGGSVSTLTIQRTQQEDSAVYLCASSPVRELFFGEGSRLTVL.